This record concerns one T cell receptor beta chain sequence. What it binds is not known. One end of the junction is discordant with germline, which a read error may explain. Each CDR3 protein gets one entry after TCRdb re-called the reads with MiXCR. The sample lists around 450,000 distinct CDR3 sequences, roughly 10% occurring once. The sample originates from a study of T cell repertoires in cytomegalovirus infection. Study details: A matching HLA type, together with CMV infection, was signaled by public TCR beta signatures. General study results and limits: Summed public TCR beta family frequency identified CMV carriers bearing the relevant HLA. HLA-C-restricted, CMV-specific TCR beta clonotypes were dominant ex vivo.

The CDR3 spans 12 residues. Germline V lookup: CDR1 SQVTM, CDR2 ANQGSEA. This chain connects TRBV29-1 to TRBJ2-3; D might be TRBD2 (6 bases). The sequence came from a human donor in good health (CMV status not recorded). Some clones in this sample may be carry-over from other donors' samples. The sample taken for sequencing was PBMCs. CDR3 protein: CLAESSTDTQYF. DNA of the CDR3: TGTTTAGCGGAATCTAGCACAGATACGCAGTATTTT.